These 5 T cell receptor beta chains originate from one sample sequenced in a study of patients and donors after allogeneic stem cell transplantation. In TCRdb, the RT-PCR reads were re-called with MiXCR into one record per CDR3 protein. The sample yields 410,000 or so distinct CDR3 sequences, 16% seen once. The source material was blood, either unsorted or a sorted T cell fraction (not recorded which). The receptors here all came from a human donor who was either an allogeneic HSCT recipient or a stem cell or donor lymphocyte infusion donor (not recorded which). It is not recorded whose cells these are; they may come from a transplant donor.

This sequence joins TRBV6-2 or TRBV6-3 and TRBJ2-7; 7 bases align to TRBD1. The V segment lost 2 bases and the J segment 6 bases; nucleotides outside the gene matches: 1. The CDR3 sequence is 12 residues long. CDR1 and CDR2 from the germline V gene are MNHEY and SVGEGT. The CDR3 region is CASSYRGREQYF. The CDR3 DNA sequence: TGTGCCAGCAGTTACAGGGGGCGCGAGCAGTACTTC.

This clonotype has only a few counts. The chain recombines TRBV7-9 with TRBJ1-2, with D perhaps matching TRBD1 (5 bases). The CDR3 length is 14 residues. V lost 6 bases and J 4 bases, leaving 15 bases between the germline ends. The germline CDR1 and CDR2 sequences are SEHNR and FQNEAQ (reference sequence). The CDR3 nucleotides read TGTGCCAGCAGATATGAGAGGGGTGGCTATGGCTACACCTTC. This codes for CASRYERGGYGYTF.

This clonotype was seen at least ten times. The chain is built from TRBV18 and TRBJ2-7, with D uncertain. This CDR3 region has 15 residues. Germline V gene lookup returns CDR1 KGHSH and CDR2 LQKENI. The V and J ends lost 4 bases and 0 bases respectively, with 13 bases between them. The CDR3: CASSRPLAFSYEQYF. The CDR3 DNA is TGTGCCAGCTCACGACCTCTGGCGTTCTCCTACGAGCAGTACTTC.

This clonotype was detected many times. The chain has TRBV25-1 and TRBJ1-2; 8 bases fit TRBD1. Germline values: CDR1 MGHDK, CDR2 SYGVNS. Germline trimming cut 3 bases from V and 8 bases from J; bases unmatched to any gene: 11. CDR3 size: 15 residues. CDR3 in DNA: TGTGCCAGCAGTGATTCCGCGGACAGGGCGGAGGGCTACACCTTC. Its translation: CASSDSADRAEGYTF.

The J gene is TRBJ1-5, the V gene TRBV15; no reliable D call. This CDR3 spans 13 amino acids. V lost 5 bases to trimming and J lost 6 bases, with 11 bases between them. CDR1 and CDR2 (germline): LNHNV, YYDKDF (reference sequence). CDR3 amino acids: CATSGRAGQPQHF. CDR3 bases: TGTGCCACCAGCGGAAGGGCAGGTCAGCCCCAGCATTTT.